This T cell receptor (beta chain) originates from a study of T cells in Graves' hyperthyroidism and ophthalmopathy. Amplified TCR beta CDR3 regions came from RNA transcripts. The study used the HTBI primer set for a first-round RT-PCR of the TCR CDR3. TCRdb analysed the multiplex PCR reads with MiXCR anew, one entry per CDR3 protein. The sample comprises nearly 600,000 distinct CDR3 sequences, 11% to 15% of which are singletons, and less than 6% rests with the top ten. Uncontrolled infection, other autoimmune disease, pregnancy or lactation led to exclusion. This clonotype was detected many times. The target antigen is unknown. Trimming cost V 1 base and J 8 bases, with 20 bases left between them. Germline V gene lookup returns CDR1 SGHAT and CDR2 FQNNGV. The CDR3 spans 16 residues. Points from the study as a whole: Ophthalmopathy and stable hyperthyroidism were separated by a 13 V-J model.

The sequence derives from a woman aged 25 to 39 with Graves' hyperthyroidism that later progressed to Graves' ophthalmopathy. Specimen: blood. The genes are TRBV11-2 and TRBJ1-1; tentatively, D is TRBD1 (5 bases). Here the CDR3 DNA reads TGTGCCAGCAGCTTAGGGAGGGGTGTCGTTTCCTGGGAAGCTTTCTTT. It translates to CASSLGRGVVSWEAFF.